A single sample gave rise to the 24 T cell receptor beta chains below, sequenced in a study of T cell changes during pregnancy in multiple sclerosis. This table comes from immunoSEQ multiplex PCR, and its TCRdb copy is limited to in-frame clones, with some not included. The sample contains under 100,000 clones, 90% to 95% of which appear only once. The specimen was peripheral blood, collected in the second trimester of pregnancy. These TCRs come from a female donor with multiple sclerosis, enrolled in a pregnancy study.

In DNA form, the CDR3 reads TGTGCCTGGAGTAAACGCGGACAGGGGGCTTACGAGCAGTACTTC. It encodes CAWSKRGQGAYEQYF. The chain recombines TRBV30 with TRBJ2-7, with TRBD1 matching over 11 bases. J gave up 4 bases and V 2 bases, and 7 bases lay outside the gene matches. CDR1 is GTSNPN, CDR2 SVGIG, per germline (reference sequence). CDR3 size: 15 residues.

V gene TRBV19 combines with J gene TRBJ2-7, with TRBD2 matching 8 bases. After removal of 3 bases from V and 2 bases from J, the junction contained 9 bases not matched to a gene. Germline V lookup: CDR1 LNHDA, CDR2 SQIVND (reference sequence). The CDR3 loop spans 16 amino acids. CDR3 in amino acids: CASSIHALADTYEQYF. The DNA for the CDR3 is TGTGCCAGTAGTATTCACGCACTAGCGGACACCTACGAGCAGTACTTC.

J is TRBJ2-6 and V is TRBV9; D uncertain. The CDR3 spans 17 residues. Germline assignment: CDR1 SGDLS and CDR2 YYNGEE. V lost 0 bases to trimming and J lost 2 bases, with 12 bases between them. CDR3: CASSVVRDQAGANVLTF. Here the CDR3 DNA reads TGTGCCAGCAGCGTAGTTAGAGATCAGGCTGGGGCCAACGTCCTGACTTTC.

The chain couples TRBV14 to TRBJ2-1, with D possibly matching TRBD2 (6 bases). Germline values: CDR1 SGHDN, CDR2 FVKESK. Trimming cost V 2 bases and J 5 bases, with 13 bases left between them. The CDR3 extends over 15 amino acids. In nucleotides, the CDR3 is TGTGCCAGCAGCCAAAGACTAGGACGAAACAATGAGCAGTTCTTC. It encodes CASSQRLGRNNEQFF.

V gene TRBV5-1 combines with J gene TRBJ2-6; 7 positions match TRBD1. Germline V gene lookup returns CDR1 SGHRS and CDR2 YFSETQ. The CDR3 spans 17 residues. The V and J ends lost 4 bases and 3 bases, in that order; junction bases with no gene match: 10. The CDR3 sequence: CASSPPTGARGANVLTF. CDR3 in DNA: TGCGCCAGCAGCCCCCCCACAGGGGCGCGTGGGGCCAACGTCCTGACTTTC.

The chain has TRBV28 and TRBJ1-5; D is ambiguous. The CDR3 runs 15 residues. Trimming took 3 bases from V and 2 from J, leaving 11 bases between them. Per germline, CDR1 MDHEN and CDR2 SYDVKM. CDR3 in amino acids: CASSFRGGGNQPQHF. CDR3 bases: TGTGCCAGCAGTTTCCGGGGTGGGGGCAATCAGCCCCAGCATTTT.

This chain uses TRBV5-6 with TRBJ1-2, with D possibly being TRBD1 (5 bases). This CDR3 comprises 14 residues. The germline V and J ends were trimmed by 3 bases and 2 bases, with 11 bases remaining between them. CDR1 and CDR2 from the germline V gene are SGHDT and YYEEEE. CDR3 nucleotides: TGTGCCAGCAGCTCCAGGGAAGACAACTATGGCTACACCTTC. Amino acids: CASSSREDNYGYTF.

This clone was recorded once. The chain uses TRBV7-6 and TRBJ2-7; 8 positions agree with TRBD1. CDR1 and CDR2 from the germline V gene are SGHVS and FNYEAQ. With 5 bases clipped from V and 1 base from J, the junction kept 10 bases outside the gene matches. The length of the CDR3 is 16 residues. The CDR3 sequence: CASSTRQGRGSYEQYF. CDR3 in DNA: TGTGCCAGCAGCACGAGACAGGGGCGAGGGTCCTACGAGCAGTACTTC.

The V and J genes are TRBV9 and TRBJ1-1, with D hard to call. The germline V and J ends were trimmed by 0 bases and 1 base, with 4 bases remaining between them. CDR1 is SGDLS and CDR2 is YYNGEE in the germline V gene. The CDR3 has 13 residues. The CDR3 loop is CASSVVWNTEAFF. The CDR3 region has the DNA TGTGCCAGCAGCGTAGTCTGGAACACTGAAGCTTTCTTT.

This chain links TRBV30 with TRBJ1-1, with 7 bases lining up with TRBD1. The CDR3 spans 15 residues. The ends lost 1 base at V and 3 bases at J; junction bases unmatched: 8. Germline assignment: CDR1 GTSNPN and CDR2 SVGIG (reference sequence). CDR3 in DNA: TGTGCCTGGAGTGGTTCTCGGCAGGGGGACACTGAAGCTTTCTTT. This codes for CAWSGSRQGDTEAFF.

CDR3 residues: CASSPLQSGELFF. The CDR3, as DNA: TGTGCCAGCTCACCACTACAGTCCGGGGAGCTGTTTTTT. This rearrangement joins TRBV18 to TRBJ2-2; D unresolved. V was cut by 1 base and J by 6 bases, with 6 bases left in between. This CDR3 comprises 13 residues. Germline values: CDR1 KGHSH, CDR2 LQKENI.

The rearrangement links TRBV5-5 to TRBJ2-4; D unclear. This CDR3 is built from 15 residues. Germline loops: CDR1 SGHKS, CDR2 YYEKEE (reference sequence). Trimming removed 6 bases at V and 3 bases at J, with 16 bases between. The CDR3 region is CASTAVESGKNIQYF. The CDR3 DNA reads as TGTGCCAGCACCGCAGTGGAGTCCGGCAAAAACATTCAGTACTTC.

V usage is TRBV9 and J usage is TRBJ1-2, with a possible D match to TRBD1 (5 bases). V gave up 2 bases and J gave up 3 bases, with 14 bases separating them. The CDR3 runs to 15 residues. Germline V CDR1 and CDR2: SGDLS, YYNGEE. CDR3 in DNA: TGTGCCAGCAGCGTGCAGGGCTTAAGGGACTATGGCTACACCTTC. Translation: CASSVQGLRDYGYTF.

CDR3 in amino acids: CASSRLARNSYEQYF. CDR3 nucleotide sequence: TGTGCCAGCAGCCGTCTAGCGCGAAATTCCTACGAGCAGTACTTC. J is TRBJ2-7 and V is TRBV11-2; D is perhaps TRBD2 (6 bases). Germline assignment: CDR1 SGHAT and CDR2 FQNNGV. CDR3 length: 15 residues. Trimming took 5 bases from V and 1 from J, leaving 15 bases between them.

This chain connects TRBV7-3 to TRBJ2-1; 9 nucleotides agree with TRBD2. The CDR3 spans 16 residues. J gave up 3 bases and V 0 bases, and 3 bases lay outside the gene matches. Germline values: CDR1 SGHTA, CDR2 FQGTGA. CDR3 amino acids: CASSLTLAGIYNEQFF. CDR3 DNA sequence: TGTGCCAGCAGCTTAACCCTAGCGGGGATCTACAATGAGCAGTTCTTC.

The chain recombines TRBV7-2 with TRBJ2-7, with D maybe TRBD2 (5 bases). Germline V gives CDR1 SGHTA, CDR2 FQGNSA. This CDR3 region has 14 residues. Trimming shortened V by 4 bases and J by 6 bases, and 16 bases separated the two germline ends. The CDR3 is CASSSFRGRGEQYF. The CDR3 DNA is TGTGCCAGCAGCTCCTTTCGAGGGCGAGGCGAGCAGTACTTC.

For this clone: Other DNA sequences in this sample translate to the same CDR3. The chain links TRBV28 to TRBJ2-7, with 11 bases matching TRBD2. The ends lost 4 bases at V and 2 bases at J; junction bases unmatched: 4. This CDR3 comprises 15 residues. Germline V gene sequence: CDR1 MDHEN, CDR2 SYDVKM. CDR3 DNA sequence: TGTGCCAGCAGTTCTCCGGGACTAGCGGCCTACGAGCAGTACTTC. Protein: CASSSPGLAAYEQYF.

CDR3 bases: TGTGCCAGCAGCCCCGGGGAGAGGGTGGCTAAGCGGTTCTTC. Amino acid sequence: CASSPGERVAKRFF. The V call is TRBV7-2, the J call TRBJ2-1; D might be TRBD2 (5 bases). CDR1 and CDR2 from the germline V gene are SGHTA and FQGNSA. V lost 5 bases, J lost 15 bases, and 23 bases lay in between. This CDR3 is built from 14 residues.

For the CDR3, the DNA is TGTGCCAGCAGCTCCGCCGGGACAGGCGAGGGGGGGGCCAACGTCCTGACTTTC. This encodes CASSSAGTGEGGANVLTF. This chain joins TRBV7-9 and TRBJ2-6; 8 bases agree with TRBD1. The CDR3 runs to 18 residues. V lost 4 bases and J lost 4; bases outside the gene matches: 12. Germline loops: CDR1 SEHNR, CDR2 FQNEAQ (reference sequence).

This clone was seen a single time. V is TRBV19 and J is TRBJ2-7, with 8 bases aligning to TRBD1. The V and J ends lost 3 bases and 2 bases, in that order; junction bases with no gene match: 6. The CDR3 is made up of 15 amino acids. Germline V CDR1 and CDR2: LNHDA, SQIVND (reference sequence). CDR3 sequence (DNA): TGTGCCAGTAGTATGGGGACAGGAACCACCTACGAGCAGTACTTC. This sequence encodes CASSMGTGTTYEQYF. The full variable domain, rest sourced from reference TRBV19 and TRBJ2-7, is DGGITQSPKYLFRKEGQNVTLSCEQNLNHDAMYWYRQDPGQGLRLIYYSQIVNDFQKGDIAEGYSVSREKKESFPLTVTSAQKNPTAFYLCASSMGTGTTYEQYFGPGTRLTVT.

The CDR3 region has the DNA TGTGCCAGCAGTGTAGCCGGGACTAGCGGGAGGAGTTCCTCCTACGAGCAGTACTTC. Translated: CASSVAGTSGRSSSYEQYF. The V and J genes are TRBV6-1 and TRBJ2-7; 15 bases agree with TRBD2. Germline CDR1 and CDR2: MNHNS and SASEGT. The CDR3 totals 19 residues. V dropped 4 bases and J dropped 0; count of bases not matched to a gene: 10.

The chain employs TRBV18 and TRBJ1-1, with 8 nucleotides matching TRBD1. Germline lookup yields CDR1 KGHSH and CDR2 LQKENI. The CDR3 consists of 15 residues. The V gene end was trimmed by 3 bases and the J gene end by 0 bases; junction bases not matched to a gene: 3. The CDR3 is CASSPNRGVNTEAFF. The CDR3 bases are TGTGCCAGCTCACCCAACAGGGGGGTGAACACTGAAGCTTTCTTT.

This chain joins TRBV5-4 and TRBJ1-1, with D perhaps TRBD1 (6 bases). Germline V lookup: CDR1 SGHNT, CDR2 YYREEE (reference sequence). V dropped 4 bases and J dropped 0 bases, with 13 bases sitting between them. This CDR3 region has 15 residues. The DNA of the CDR3 is TGTGCCAGCAGCCGGGAGGGGGGCCTGAACACTGAAGCTTTCTTT. Its protein is CASSREGGLNTEAFF.

The V and J genes are TRBV4-1 and TRBJ2-3; TRBD2 matches at 8 bases. The CDR3 consists of 15 residues. Germline-derived CDR1 and CDR2 are MGHRA and YSYEKL. Trimming removed 1 base from V and 2 bases from J; junction bases left unmatched: 2. CDR3 loop: CASSQGLANTDTQYF. The CDR3 bases are TGCGCCAGCAGCCAAGGACTAGCGAACACAGATACGCAGTATTTT.